These 3 T cell receptor beta chains were sequenced from one sample in a study of blood T cell repertoires in COVID-19. Repertoires were generated with immunoSEQ multiplex PCR, while TCRdb's copy carries only in-frame clones and drops some. Seen here are hundreds of thousands of clones, about 88% observed once, and the top ten hold 6.5% to 9.5%. Source material: PBMCs or T cells enriched from blood (not recorded which). Source of these receptors: a woman in her sixties who had recovered from COVID-19.

The rearrangement joins TRBV30 to TRBJ2-1; 9 bases agree with TRBD2. The germline CDR1 and CDR2 sequences are GTSNPN and SVGIG (reference sequence). This CDR3 has 16 amino acids. J was trimmed by 8 bases and V by 3 bases; bases with no gene match: 14. This CDR3 reads CAWSPPAGGPRDEQFF. As DNA, the CDR3 is TGTGCCTGGAGCCCACCAGCGGGGGGCCCCCGGGATGAGCAGTTCTTC.

This clone was seen just once. The chain recombines TRBV4-1 with TRBJ1-1; D remains unclear. The germline V gene has CDR1 MGHRA and CDR2 YSYEKL. The V and J ends lost 4 bases and 5 bases respectively, with 11 bases between them. The CDR3 consists of 13 residues. CDR3 sequence reads: CASSPDSGTEAFF. CDR3 nucleotides: TGCGCCAGCAGCCCCGATAGCGGGACTGAAGCTTTCTTT.

This sequence joins TRBV13 and TRBJ2-4; maybe TRBD1 (6 bases). In germline, CDR1 is PRHDT, CDR2 FYEKMQ (reference sequence). Trimming removed 0 bases at V and 1 base at J, with 10 bases between. The CDR3 has 16 residues. This CDR3 reads CASSLGTGYAKNIQYF. The CDR3 nucleotides read TGTGCCAGCAGCTTAGGTACAGGGTATGCCAAAAACATTCAGTACTTC.